This T cell receptor beta chain came from a study of radiotherapy plus CTLA-4 blockade in lung cancer. The CDR3 covers 15 residues. In germline, CDR1 is MNHNS, CDR2 SASEGT. Trimming took 5 bases from V and 6 from J; bases not matched to a gene: 9. The table came from immunoSEQ multiplex PCR; TCRdb's copy has only in-frame clones and leaves some out. The data hold over 80,000 clones, with 83% observed a single time. Whole-study findings and limits: Radiotherapy plus ipilimumab was followed by expansion in blood of tumor-derived TCR clones.

Regarding this clone: The antigen is not known.

This receptor was obtained from a human donor with non-small cell lung cancer who had stable disease on radiotherapy plus ipilimumab. V usage is TRBV6-1 and J usage is TRBJ1-4; 7 nucleotides agree with TRBD1. The sequencing here drew on peripheral blood, taken from a patient treated with radiotherapy plus ipilimumab. DNA of the CDR3: TGTGCCAGCAGTACTATTCCGGGGACAGATGAAAAACTGTTTTTT. As protein: CASSTIPGTDEKLFF.